The 8 T cell receptor beta chains below come from one sample, sequenced in a study of OX40 agonist ivuxolimab in advanced cancers. Clones were sequenced by immunoSEQ multiplex PCR, and TCRdb holds only the in-frame ones, with some missing. This table holds over 70,000 clones, approximately 87% found once. Sequenced material: CD4+ or CD8+ T cells sorted from blood, taken in a trial of the OX40 agonist ivuxolimab. All receptors come from an adult with an advanced solid tumor such as melanoma, head and neck, liver or kidney cancer.

The CDR3 DNA reads TGTGCCAGCTCACCACCGGTGGAAGGGTATGGCTACACCTTC. This translates into CASSPPVEGYGYTF. J is TRBJ1-2 and V is TRBV18; D is undetermined. Germline values: CDR1 KGHSH, CDR2 LQKENI. This CDR3 comprises 14 residues. Deletions cut 0 bases from V and 5 bases from J, with 10 bases between.

V usage is TRBV7-2 and J usage is TRBJ2-1, with unresolved D. Germline CDR1 and CDR2: SGHTA and FQGNSA. V was pared by 1 base and J by 5 bases, with 6 bases between. The CDR3 extends over 13 amino acids. The CDR3 nucleotides are TGTGCCAGCAGCTTAGGAGTGGACAATGAGCAGTTCTTC. It encodes CASSLGVDNEQFF.

The rearrangement joins TRBV7-9 to TRBJ2-1; D not certain. The CDR3 runs to 13 residues. Germline V CDR1 and CDR2: SEHNR, FQNEAQ (reference sequence). Deletions cut 0 bases from V and 9 bases from J, with 9 bases between. Here the CDR3 DNA reads TGTGCCAGCAGCTTAGCGGGAACGGGTGAGCAGTTCTTC. Translation: CASSLAGTGEQFF.

This clone occurred once. The chain has TRBV2 and TRBJ1-2; no definite D call. Per the germline V gene, CDR1 is SNHLY and CDR2 is FYNNEI. This CDR3 is built from 14 residues. The V and J ends lost 7 bases and 4 bases respectively, with 16 bases between them. CDR3 in DNA: TGTGCCAGCACCAAGGGAAGTCAGGCCTATGGCTACACCTTC. Amino acid sequence: CASTKGSQAYGYTF.

The CDR3, as DNA: TGTGCCAGTAGTAACAGGGAAGATGGCTACACCTTC. It specifies CASSNREDGYTF. This chain connects TRBV19 to TRBJ1-2; tentative D call: TRBD1 (6 bases). Germline CDR1 is LNHDA and CDR2 is SQIVND (reference sequence). Trimming removed 4 bases at V and 6 bases at J, with 9 bases between. This CDR3 region has 12 residues.

The chain has TRBV21-1 and TRBJ1-1; TRBD1, the table's D call, lacks a check against the DNA. TRBV21-1 is listed as a pseudogene. This CDR3 spans 17 amino acids. The CDR3: CASSKVDRGPLNTEAFF. The CDR3 nucleotides read TGTGCCAGCAGCAAAGTCGACAGGGGACCCCTGAACACTGAAGCTTTCTTT.

The chain couples TRBV19 to TRBJ2-2, with 10 bases lining up with TRBD2. With V trimmed by 10 bases and J by 3 bases, 11 bases remained unmatched. The CDR3 spans 16 residues. Per germline, CDR1 LNHDA and CDR2 SQIVND (reference sequence). CDR3 residues: CATRQGTSAYTGELFF. For the CDR3, the DNA is TGTGCCACCAGGCAGGGGACTAGCGCCTACACCGGGGAGCTGTTTTTT.

V and J are TRBV7-6 and TRBJ2-5, with a possible D match to TRBD1 (6 bases). The J call may be incorrect, as the DNA end agrees better with TRBJ2-7. Germline CDR1 is SGHVS and CDR2 is FNYEAQ. The CDR3 extends over 13 amino acids. CDR3 DNA sequence: TGTGCCAGCAGCTTAGTACAGGGCGACGAGCAGTACTTC. This translates into CASSLVQGDEQYF.